This TCR beta chain was identified in a study of cytotoxic CD8 clonotypes in ibrutinib-treated CLL. Study-level points and caveats: Clonality (at baseline) was higher than in age-matched healthy donors and tracked circulating CD8+ T-cell counts. Contraction or stability on treatment characterized the public clonotypes, which were uncommon.

Data came from immunoSEQ multiplex PCR; TCRdb stores just in-frame clones and leaves some out. The data show more than 140,000 clones, about 80% seen once. About this clone: What it binds is unknown.

The TCR was taken from a human donor with chronic lymphocytic leukemia. Sequences were derived from PBMCs, sampled after 12 months of ibrutinib treatment.

The chain's CDR3 is CASSLEQLYSPLHF. DNA for the CDR3: TGTGCCAGCAGCTTAGAACAGTTATATTCACCCCTCCACTTT. This chain links TRBV7-6 with TRBJ1-6; D remains unclear. The V end was cut by 1 base, the J end by 8 bases, with 9 bases between. CDR1 is SGHVS and CDR2 is FNYEAQ in the germline V gene. The CDR3 loop spans 14 amino acids.